Below, 21 T cell receptor beta chains from the same sample are listed, as sequenced in a study of T cell repertoires in cytomegalovirus infection. The antigens these receptors bind are not known. From the reads, TCRdb called clonotypes with MiXCR, one entry per CDR3 protein. Of about 890,000 distinct CDR3 sequences listed, 25% to 40% are singletons. The starting material was cultured CD8+ T cells from PBMCs, obtained from culture after CMV antigen stimulation. These receptors all come from a human donor in good health (CMV status not recorded). Some clones in this sample may be carry-over from other donors' samples.

The rearrangement uses TRBV13 and TRBJ1-1, with no clear D. CDR1 and CDR2 from the germline V gene are PRHDT and FYEKMQ (reference sequence). The CDR3 runs to 14 residues. V lost 2 bases to trimming and J lost 2 bases, with 9 bases between them. CDR3 coding DNA: TGTGCCAGCAGCTTACCCGTAAAAAACACTGAAGCTTTCTTT. This translates into CASSLPVKNTEAFF.

This rearrangement joins TRBV10-3 to TRBJ2-3; 11 positions match TRBD2. The CDR3 is 15 residues long. V gave up 0 bases and J gave up 12 bases; unmatched junction bases: 8. Germline CDR1 reads ENHRY; CDR2 reads SYGVKD. CDR3 loop: CAISESASGGPFQYF. CDR3 nucleotides: TGTGCCATCAGTGAGTCGGCTAGCGGGGGGCCCTTTCAGTATTTT.

This clonotype appeared many times. The chain combines TRBV7-2 with TRBJ2-1, with TRBD2 identical over 8 bases. Unmatched junction bases numbered 5, after V lost 6 bases and J lost 1 base. The CDR3 has 15 residues. The germline CDR1 and CDR2 sequences are SGHTA and FQGNSA. The CDR3: CASSLSGTSYNEQFF. Here the CDR3 DNA reads TGTGCCAGCAGTCTTAGCGGGACTTCCTACAATGAGCAGTTCTTC.

The V call is TRBV4-3, the J call TRBJ1-4; unclear D gene. In germline, CDR1 is LGHNA, CDR2 YSLEER. The CDR3 loop spans 15 amino acids. The V gene lost 4 bases and the J gene lost 6 bases, with 15 bases spanning the gap. The CDR3 DNA reads TGCGCCAGCAGCCGAAGCCCCGCTCGGGATGAAAAACTGTTTTTT. Its protein is CASSRSPARDEKLFF.

The chain is built from TRBV10-2 and TRBJ1-4; D not certain. CDR1 is WSHSY, CDR2 SAAADI, per germline. This CDR3 region has 14 residues. V gave up 6 bases and J gave up 0 bases, with 8 bases separating them. CDR3 loop: CASSNGATNEKLFF. In DNA, the CDR3 is TGCGCCAGCAGCAACGGGGCAACTAATGAAAAACTGTTTTTT.

This chain links TRBV20-1 with TRBJ2-7; tentative D call: TRBD2 (7 bases). Per the germline V gene, CDR1 is DFQATT and CDR2 is SNEGSKA (reference sequence). V lost 5 bases and J 1 base, leaving 18 bases between the germline ends. The CDR3 consists of 15 residues. CDR3 protein: CSAALVGGPSYEQYF. DNA for the CDR3: TGCAGTGCTGCCTTAGTGGGGGGGCCTTCCTACGAGCAGTACTTC.

This clonotype was seen many times. V is TRBV7-2 and J is TRBJ2-3, with D possibly being TRBD1 (6 bases). V dropped 1 base and J dropped 5 bases, with 10 bases sitting between them. Looked up from germline, CDR1 is SGHTA and CDR2 is FQGNSA. The CDR3 sequence is 14 residues long. The CDR3 loop is CASSLVRGRDTQYF. CDR3 nucleotide sequence: TGTGCCAGCAGCTTAGTGAGGGGGAGAGATACGCAGTATTTT.

The chain employs TRBV7-8 and TRBJ2-7; 9 bases map to TRBD1. There are 15 residues in the CDR3. Germline CDR1 and CDR2: SGHVS and FQNEAQ. V shed 4 bases, J shed 0 bases, and the junction held 4 bases outside the gene matches. The CDR3 region is CASSYGTGSSYEQYF. The CDR3 region has the DNA TGTGCCAGCAGCTATGGGACAGGGAGCTCCTACGAGCAGTACTTC.

The chain couples TRBV20-1 to TRBJ1-2; tentatively, D is TRBD1 (5 bases). V lost 0 bases to trimming and J lost 3 bases, with 17 bases between them. Germline loops: CDR1 DFQATT, CDR2 SNEGSKA (reference sequence). CDR3 length: 16 residues. This CDR3 is CSARESGPVTYYGYTF. The CDR3 DNA sequence: TGCAGTGCTAGAGAGTCAGGGCCCGTAACCTACTATGGCTACACCTTC.

The chain has TRBV19 and TRBJ1-6, with 7 nucleotides matching TRBD1. V shed 6 bases, J shed 10 bases, and the junction held 9 bases outside the gene matches. Germline values: CDR1 LNHDA, CDR2 SQIVND (reference sequence). This CDR3 comprises 14 residues. CDR3 DNA sequence: TGTGCCAGTAGGAACAGGGGATCTGAGTCACCCCTCCACTTT. Residues: CASRNRGSESPLHF.

This clonotype turned up a few times. This chain connects TRBV20-1 to TRBJ1-2; D remains unclear. Germline lookup yields CDR1 DFQATT and CDR2 SNEGSKA (reference sequence). There are 12 residues in the CDR3. Trimming left V 5 bases short and J 4 bases short, with 11 bases between. The CDR3, as DNA: TGCAGTGCTTATGACGGTAGCTATGGCTACACCTTC. It yields the protein CSAYDGSYGYTF.

In its sample, this clonotype was seen a few times. The chain has TRBV7-6 and TRBJ2-7; no clear D. From germline, CDR1 is SGHVS and CDR2 FNYEAQ. The V end lost 2 bases, the J end lost 3 bases, and 8 bases lay between the germline ends. The CDR3 loop spans 13 amino acids. The CDR3 here is CASSLRQFYEQYF. The CDR3 DNA sequence: TGTGCCAGCAGCTTACGCCAGTTCTACGAGCAGTACTTC.

The table lists this clonotype with many counts. The chain carries TRBV7-8 and TRBJ2-7, with 7 nucleotides matching TRBD1. The trim removed 3 bases at V and 5 bases at J, leaving 16 bases unmatched. The CDR3 is 17 residues long. CDR1 is SGHVS, CDR2 FQNEAQ, per germline. CDR3 region: CASSLSSRLTGRDEQYF. Here the CDR3 DNA reads TGTGCCAGCAGCTTGTCTTCCCGATTGACAGGGCGGGACGAGCAGTACTTC.

This clonotype turned up a few times. This sequence joins TRBV2 and TRBJ1-1, with D possibly matching TRBD1 (6 bases). Germline lookup yields CDR1 SNHLY and CDR2 FYNNEI. Trimming left V 1 base short and J 2 bases short, with 11 bases between. There are 15 residues in the CDR3. The CDR3 DNA is TGTGCCAGCAGTGAAGGGGCAGGGGCAAACACTGAAGCTTTCTTT. Translated, it gives CASSEGAGANTEAFF.

This clonotype appeared a few times. V is TRBV6-2 or TRBV6-3 and J is TRBJ1-5; the D is unclear. The CDR3 sequence is 15 residues long. V was clipped by 5 bases and J by 0 bases, with 11 bases between them. Germline-derived CDR1 and CDR2 are MNHEY and SVGEGT. The CDR3 loop reads CASSQPNLSNQPQHF. The CDR3 DNA reads TGTGCCAGCAGTCAACCGAACCTTAGCAATCAGCCCCAGCATTTT.

The gene calls are TRBV13 and TRBJ2-3, with 10 nucleotides matching TRBD2. Germline CDR1 and CDR2: PRHDT and FYEKMQ (reference sequence). The CDR3 is 16 amino acids. With 5 bases clipped from V and 1 base from J, the junction kept 6 bases outside the gene matches. The CDR3 loop is CASSASGTSGTDTQYF. CDR3 DNA sequence: TGTGCCAGCAGCGCATCCGGGACTAGCGGCACAGATACGCAGTATTTT.

This chain joins TRBV2 and TRBJ1-2; 8 bases match TRBD1. The CDR3 is made up of 15 amino acids. Trimming took 6 bases from V and 4 from J; bases not matched to a gene: 10. CDR1 SNHLY and CDR2 FYNNEI come from the germline V gene. The CDR3 is CASSGPGQGGYGYTF. In DNA form, the CDR3 reads TGTGCCAGCAGCGGGCCTGGACAGGGCGGCTATGGCTACACCTTC. The whole variable domain, remainder taken from reference TRBV2 and TRBJ1-2, is EPEVTQTPSHQVTQMGQEVILRCVPISNHLYFYWYRQILGQKVEFLVSFYNNEISEKSEIFDDQFSVERPDGSNFTLKIRSTKLEDSAMYFCASSGPGQGGYGYTFGSGTRLTVV.

This clonotype was seen repeatedly, ten times or more. The genes are TRBV7-6 and TRBJ2-7; the match to TRBD1 covers 9 bases. Germline V gene data show CDR1 as SGHVS and CDR2 as FNYEAQ. The length of the CDR3 is 15 residues. Trimming at V came to 5 bases and at J to 4 bases, leaving 9 bases not matched to a gene. Written as DNA, the CDR3 is TGTGCCAGCAGCCCACTTGGGACAGGGCTATACGAGCAGTACGTC. It translates to CASSPLGTGLYEQYV.

This clonotype was found a few times. This chain uses TRBV20-1 with TRBJ2-5, with D uncertain. V was clipped by 3 bases and J by 2 bases, with 7 bases between them. The germline V gene encodes CDR1 DFQATT and CDR2 SNEGSKA (reference sequence). This CDR3 contains 12 residues. The CDR3 DNA reads TGCAGTGCTAGTGGTACACAAGAGACCCAGTACTTC. This gives the protein CSASGTQETQYF.

This clonotype was picked up a small number of times. The chain links TRBV15 to TRBJ2-5, with 7 positions matching TRBD1. The CDR3 has 15 amino acids. Germline assignment: CDR1 LNHNV and CDR2 YYDKDF (reference sequence). Trimming at V came to 0 bases and at J to 5 bases, leaving 6 bases not matched to a gene. The CDR3 bases are TGTGCCACCAGCAGAGAGACAGGGTCATTGGAGACCCAGTACTTC. This translates into CATSRETGSLETQYF.

This clonotype came up many times. The chain uses TRBV12-3 or TRBV12-4 and TRBJ2-5; 9 positions match TRBD2. Germline trimming cut 2 bases from V and 3 bases from J; bases unmatched to any gene: 7. The CDR3 contains 16 residues. CDR3 region: CASSLRIAGAKETQYF. DNA of the CDR3: TGTGCCAGCAGTTTACGGATAGCGGGGGCCAAAGAGACCCAGTACTTC.